These 5 T cell receptor beta chains were sequenced from one sample in a study of molecular identifiers for immune sequencing clone quantification. TCRdb reprocessed the PCR reads via MiXCR and lists one record per CDR3 protein. The data contain under 600,000 distinct CDR3 sequences, 25% of them singletons. Material for sequencing was naive CD8+ T cells from blood, with Jurkat cell RNA spiked in. The subset: FACS-sorted CD8+CD4-CCR7+CD45RA+ naive T cells. The receptors derive from a human donor in good health. Some libraries in this study had Jurkat cell RNA spiked in.

This clonotype has just a few counts. A much bigger clone sits one base away, suggesting this may be a read error. The gene calls are TRBV5-1 and TRBJ2-7; possible D gene TRBD2, 5 bases. The V gene's germline CDR1 is SGHRS and CDR2 YFSETQ. The CDR3 covers 13 residues. CDR3: CASSPEVANEPYF. For the CDR3, the DNA is TGCGCCAGCAGCCCGGAGGTAGCGAACGAGCCGTACTTC. Variable domain in full (rest from reference TRBV5-1 and TRBJ2-7): KAGVTQTPRYLIKTRGQQVTLSCSPISGHRSVSWYQQTPGQGLQFLFEYFSETQRNKGNFPGRFSGRQFSNSRSEMNVSTLELGDSALYLCASSPEVANEPYFGPGTRLTVT.

This sequence joins TRBV24-1 and TRBJ2-5, with TRBD2 identical over 9 bases. J gave up 4 bases and V 1 base, and 12 bases lay outside the gene matches. Germline CDR1 and CDR2: KGHDR and SFDVKD. The CDR3 is made up of 18 amino acids. DNA for the CDR3: TGTGCCACCAGTGATTTCCTAGCGGGAAGGCCGGGCGGAGAGACCCAGTACTTC. Translated: CATSDFLAGRPGGETQYF.

The rearrangement links TRBV7-9 to TRBJ2-3; TRBD1 matches at 7 bases. Germline V gives CDR1 SEHNR, CDR2 FQNEAQ (reference sequence). V shed 5 bases, J shed 4 bases, and the junction held 9 bases outside the gene matches. The CDR3 runs to 15 residues. For the CDR3, the DNA is TGTGCCAGCAGCAAGACAGGGTCGGGCGCAGATACGCAGTATTTT. Translated, it gives CASSKTGSGADTQYF.

The rearrangement links TRBV7-9 to TRBJ2-7; D is perhaps TRBD1 or TRBD2 (5 bases each). Germline V gives CDR1 SEHNR, CDR2 FQNEAQ (reference sequence). The V end lost 5 bases, the J end lost 5 bases, and 22 bases lay between the germline ends. CDR3 size: 16 residues. In DNA, the CDR3 is TGTGCCAGCAGCCCACTTAGGGCAGGGAGCTTACACGAGCAGTACTTC. Translation gives CASSPLRAGSLHEQYF.

This clonotype was seen a handful of times. The V call is TRBV5-6, the J call TRBJ1-5; TRBD1 might be the D (5 bases). V was cut by 4 bases and J by 3 bases, with 11 bases left in between. This CDR3 region has 14 residues. CDR1 is SGHDT and CDR2 is YYEEEE in the germline V gene. Here the CDR3 reads CASSDSDTNQPQHF. The DNA for the CDR3 is TGTGCCAGCAGCGACTCGGACACCAATCAGCCCCAGCATTTT.